Listed below are T cell receptor beta chains from one sample, sequenced in a study of CD8 T cell repertoires and HIV-1 epitope variants. No antigens are known for them. Assay: immunoSEQ multiplex PCR; the TCRdb copy retains only in-frame clones and omits some. Among 6,000 or so clones, 60% to 70% were seen once, and the ten largest hold roughly 44%. The sequencing sample was made of cultured CD8+ T cells derived from PBMCs. All receptors come from a male donor with HIV. Both conserved end residues are part of each CDR3. The D gene is left open where the match is weak. Size is omitted from some rows. Given values are once, few, many or a class for expanded clones.

d_call: NA; v_call: TRBV28; j_call: TRBJ2-2; clone_size: once; cdr3_aa: CASNPSGPNTGELFF; cdr3_nt: TGTGCCAGCAATCCCTCGGGACCCAACACCGGGGAGCTGTTTTTT
d_call: NA; v_call: TRBV7-2; j_call: TRBJ2-7; clone_size: few; cdr3_aa: CASSITAGTNVEQYF; cdr3_nt: TGTGCCAGCAGCATAACCGCCGGGACAAATGTCGAGCAGTACTTC
d_call: TRBD1; v_call: TRBV2; j_call: TRBJ2-3; clone_size: NA; cdr3_aa: CASSGDRASSTDTQYF; cdr3_nt: TGTGCCAGCAGTGGGGACAGGGCCTCTAGCACAGATACGCAGTATTTT
d_call: TRBD1; v_call: TRBV28; j_call: TRBJ1-2; clone_size: NA; cdr3_aa: CASSITGGDYGYTF; cdr3_nt: TGTGCCAGCAGTATTACAGGGGGCGACTATGGCTACACCTTC
d_call: NA; v_call: TRBV9; j_call: TRBJ2-7; clone_size: NA; cdr3_aa: CASSVGTGLYEQYF; cdr3_nt: TGTGCCAGCAGCGTAGGAACAGGGCTCTACGAGCAGTACTTC
d_call: NA; v_call: TRBV5-3; j_call: TRBJ2-7; clone_size: once; cdr3_aa: CARKPNYEQYF; cdr3_nt: TGTGCCAGGAAGCCGAACTACGAGCAGTACTTC
d_call: TRBD1; v_call: TRBV2; j_call: TRBJ1-2; clone_size: NA; cdr3_aa: CASSDRDRAGYTF; cdr3_nt: TGTGCCAGCAGTGACCGGGACAGGGCTGGCTACACCTTC
d_call: NA; v_call: TRBV30; j_call: TRBJ2-7; clone_size: NA; cdr3_aa: CAWSVSSGPSYEQYF; cdr3_nt: TGTGCCTGGAGTGTAAGTTCGGGCCCCTCCTACGAGCAGTACTTC
d_call: TRBD2; v_call: TRBV4-3; j_call: TRBJ2-7; clone_size: NA; cdr3_aa: CASSQDGLAGAYEQYF; cdr3_nt: TGCGCCAGCAGCCAAGACGGGCTAGCGGGCGCTTACGAGCAGTACTTC
d_call: NA; v_call: TRBV28; j_call: TRBJ2-7; clone_size: few; cdr3_aa: CASSGDPGLSSYEQYF; cdr3_nt: TGTGCCAGCAGTGGAGATCCGGGACTTAGCAGCTACGAGCAGTACTTC
d_call: NA; v_call: TRBV7-6; j_call: TRBJ1-1; clone_size: NA; cdr3_aa: CASSLERVNTEAFF; cdr3_nt: TGTGCCAGCAGCTTAGAACGGGTAAACACTGAAGCTTTCTTT
d_call: TRBD2; v_call: TRBV6-6; j_call: TRBJ2-7; clone_size: NA; cdr3_aa: CASGLARYEQYF; cdr3_nt: TGTGCCAGTGGACTAGCGAGATACGAGCAGTACTTC
d_call: NA; v_call: TRBV7-6; j_call: TRBJ2-1; clone_size: NA; cdr3_aa: CASSSALSSYNEQFF; cdr3_nt: TGTGCCAGCAGCTCCGCTTTGAGCTCCTACAATGAGCAGTTCTTC
d_call: NA; v_call: TRBV6-1; j_call: TRBJ1-5; clone_size: NA; cdr3_aa: CASSDFGSYSNQPQHF; cdr3_nt: TGTGCCAGCAGTGATTTCGGCAGTTATAGCAATCAGCCCCAGCATTTT
d_call: NA; v_call: TRBV5-1; j_call: TRBJ2-1; clone_size: NA; cdr3_aa: CASSLEYTDSRNEQFF; cdr3_nt: TGCGCCAGCAGCTTGGAGTATACAGATAGTAGGAATGAGCAGTTCTTC
d_call: NA; v_call: TRBV27; j_call: TRBJ2-2; clone_size: NA; cdr3_aa: CASSLSMAVTGELFF; cdr3_nt: TGTGCCAGCAGTTTATCGATGGCGGTAACCGGGGAGCTGTTTTTT
d_call: NA; v_call: TRBV6-1; j_call: TRBJ2-7; clone_size: NA; cdr3_aa: CASSDQGSSYEQYF; cdr3_nt: TGTGCCAGCAGTGATCAGGGAAGCTCCTACGAGCAGTACTTC
d_call: TRBD1; v_call: TRBV7-9; j_call: TRBJ2-1; clone_size: NA; cdr3_aa: CASSLAGQGSYNEQFF; cdr3_nt: TGTGCCAGCAGCTTAGCGGGACAGGGCTCCTACAATGAGCAGTTCTTC
d_call: NA; v_call: TRBV5-5; j_call: TRBJ1-2; clone_size: NA; cdr3_aa: CASSLEQVGDYGYTF; cdr3_nt: TGTGCCAGCAGCTTGGAACAAGTCGGAGACTATGGCTACACCTTC
d_call: NA; v_call: TRBV5-1; j_call: TRBJ2-7; clone_size: NA; cdr3_aa: CASSWDPSEAYEQYF; cdr3_nt: TGCGCCAGCAGCTGGGATCCTTCCGAAGCCTACGAGCAGTACTTC
d_call: NA; v_call: TRBV14; j_call: TRBJ2-7; clone_size: NA; cdr3_aa: CASSPPAHEQYF; cdr3_nt: TGTGCCAGCAGCCCACCGGCTCACGAGCAGTACTTC
d_call: NA; v_call: TRBV25-1; j_call: TRBJ2-2; clone_size: once; cdr3_aa: CASSEMAELFF; cdr3_nt: TGTGCCAGCAGTGAAATGGCGGAGCTGTTTTTT
d_call: NA; v_call: TRBV11-2; j_call: TRBJ2-2; clone_size: NA; cdr3_aa: CASSLVRKTGELFF; cdr3_nt: TGTGCCAGCAGCTTAGTTAGGAAAACCGGGGAGCTGTTTTTT
d_call: NA; v_call: TRBV28; j_call: TRBJ1-3; clone_size: NA; cdr3_aa: CASSWRVISGNTIYF; cdr3_nt: TGTGCCAGCTCGTGGAGGGTGATCTCTGGAAACACCATATATTTT
d_call: NA; v_call: TRBV5-1; j_call: TRBJ2-3; clone_size: NA; cdr3_aa: CASRTTDTQYF; cdr3_nt: TGCGCCAGCCGAACTACAGATACGCAGTATTTT
d_call: NA; v_call: TRBV4-3; j_call: TRBJ2-6; clone_size: NA; cdr3_aa: CASSQERVGANVLTF; cdr3_nt: TGCGCCAGCAGCCAAGAAAGGGTGGGGGCCAACGTCCTGACTTTC
d_call: NA; v_call: TRBV9; j_call: TRBJ2-5; clone_size: NA; cdr3_aa: CASSVRLRQPTSSQYF; cdr3_nt: TGTGCCAGCAGCGTAAGGCTGAGACAACCTACTAGTAGCCAGTACTTC
d_call: NA; v_call: TRBV4-3; j_call: TRBJ2-1; clone_size: NA; cdr3_aa: CASSQVATDNEQFF; cdr3_nt: TGCGCCAGCAGCCAAGTAGCCACGGACAATGAGCAGTTCTTC
d_call: NA; v_call: TRBV5-4; j_call: TRBJ2-7; clone_size: NA; cdr3_aa: CASSLVEFGSYEQYF; cdr3_nt: TGTGCCAGCAGCTTGGTCGAGTTCGGGTCCTACGAGCAGTACTTC
d_call: NA; v_call: TRBV9; j_call: TRBJ2-3; clone_size: NA; cdr3_aa: CASRRATSTDTQYF; cdr3_nt: TGTGCCAGCCGCCGGGCTACTAGCACAGATACGCAGTATTTT
d_call: TRBD1; v_call: TRBV7-6; j_call: TRBJ2-7; clone_size: few; cdr3_aa: CASSLGPGTGLSSYEQYF; cdr3_nt: TGTGCCAGCAGCTTAGGGCCCGGGACAGGATTGAGCTCCTACGAGCAGTACTTC
d_call: NA; v_call: TRBV19; j_call: TRBJ2-3; clone_size: once; cdr3_aa: CASSIAQHTDTQYF; cdr3_nt: TGTGCCAGTAGTATAGCCCAGCATACAGATACGCAGTATTTT
d_call: NA; v_call: TRBV9; j_call: TRBJ2-3; clone_size: NA; cdr3_aa: CASSMPGPGQISADTQYF; cdr3_nt: TGTGCCAGCAGCATGCCCGGTCCCGGACAGATATCTGCAGATACGCAGTATTTT
d_call: NA; v_call: TRBV2; j_call: TRBJ1-1; clone_size: medium-sized; cdr3_aa: CASSEASGGRGAFF; cdr3_nt: TGTGCCAGCAGTGAAGCCTCCGGGGGTAGGGGAGCTTTCTTT
d_call: NA; v_call: TRBV28; j_call: TRBJ1-5; clone_size: NA; cdr3_aa: CASSYWNQPQHF; cdr3_nt: TGTGCCAGCAGTTATTGGAATCAGCCCCAGCATTTT
d_call: TRBD2; v_call: TRBV2; j_call: TRBJ2-7; clone_size: NA; cdr3_aa: CARRTSGSSYEQYF; cdr3_nt: TGTGCCAGAAGAACTAGCGGAAGCTCCTACGAGCAGTACTTC
d_call: TRBD1; v_call: TRBV5-1; j_call: TRBJ2-7; clone_size: NA; cdr3_aa: CASSFDGTGFYEQYF; cdr3_nt: TGCGCCAGCAGCTTCGATGGGACAGGATTCTACGAGCAGTACTTC
d_call: NA; v_call: TRBV10-2; j_call: TRBJ2-7; clone_size: few; cdr3_aa: CASSEGGLIYEQYF; cdr3_nt: TGCGCCAGCAGTGAAGGGGGGTTGATTTACGAGCAGTACTTC
d_call: TRBD2; v_call: TRBV7-8; j_call: TRBJ2-3; clone_size: NA; cdr3_aa: CASSLPLEGLGLVLPDTQYF; cdr3_nt: TGTGCCAGCAGCTTACCTCTTGAGGGGCTGGGACTAGTATTGCCAGATACGCAGTATTTT
d_call: TRBD2; v_call: TRBV5-4; j_call: TRBJ2-5; clone_size: NA; cdr3_aa: CASSLGLAGGGETQYF; cdr3_nt: TGTGCCAGCAGCTTGGGACTAGCGGGGGGAGGGGAGACCCAGTACTTC
d_call: NA; v_call: TRBV7-2; j_call: TRBJ2-2; clone_size: NA; cdr3_aa: CASSPSGAGELFF; cdr3_nt: TGTGCCAGCAGCCCCTCCGGGGCCGGGGAGCTGTTTTTT
d_call: NA; v_call: TRBV6-5; j_call: TRBJ1-2; clone_size: few; cdr3_aa: CASSYGGKGYTF; cdr3_nt: TGTGCCAGCAGTTACGGAGGGAAAGGCTACACCTTC
d_call: NA; v_call: TRBV5-4; j_call: TRBJ2-7; clone_size: NA; cdr3_aa: CASSFQGVGEQYF; cdr3_nt: TGTGCCAGCAGCTTCCAAGGAGTGGGGGAGCAGTACTTC
d_call: TRBD2; v_call: TRBV14; j_call: TRBJ2-1; clone_size: NA; cdr3_aa: CASSQVAGAGDNNEQFF; cdr3_nt: TGTGCCAGCAGCCAAGTGGCAGGTGCGGGGGATAACAATGAGCAGTTCTTC
d_call: NA; v_call: TRBV15; j_call: TRBJ1-4; clone_size: NA; cdr3_aa: CATSIGPNEKLFF; cdr3_nt: TGTGCCACCAGCATCGGACCTAATGAAAAACTGTTTTTT
d_call: TRBD1; v_call: TRBV7-9; j_call: TRBJ2-7; clone_size: few; cdr3_aa: CASSETGGVYEQYF; cdr3_nt: TGTGCCAGCAGCGAGACAGGGGGCGTCTACGAGCAGTACTTC
d_call: TRBD2; v_call: TRBV5-1; j_call: TRBJ2-5; clone_size: NA; cdr3_aa: CASSLSGTSGGETQYF; cdr3_nt: TGCGCCAGCAGCTTATCCGGGACTAGCGGGGGTGAGACCCAGTACTTC
d_call: NA; v_call: TRBV5-6; j_call: TRBJ1-2; clone_size: medium-sized; cdr3_aa: CASSAGTYGYTF; cdr3_nt: TGTGCCAGCAGCGCGGGTACTTATGGCTACACCTTC
d_call: NA; v_call: TRBV11-2; j_call: TRBJ1-3; clone_size: NA; cdr3_aa: CASSFPRAGVGGNTIYF; cdr3_nt: TGTGCCAGCAGCTTTCCCCGTGCGGGAGTTGGTGGAAACACCATATATTTT
d_call: NA; v_call: TRBV6-1; j_call: TRBJ1-5; clone_size: NA; cdr3_aa: CASSGGQGIHQPQHF; cdr3_nt: TGTGCCAGCAGTGGGGGGCAGGGGATACATCAGCCCCAGCATTTT